This is a list of T cell receptor beta chains from one sample in a study of Tregs in tolerant kidney transplant recipients. Sequencing used immunoSEQ multiplex PCR; TCRdb keeps in-frame clones, though not all of them. This table holds about 64,000 clones, around 87% found once. The material was CD4+ T cells from blood (PBMCs), obtained 6 months after the transplant. These receptors came from a human patient who received a combined kidney and bone marrow transplant. A share of the T cells may be of graft donor origin. Each CDR3 is given with its conserved first and last residue. A D gene is named only where the DNA matches it firmly. Size is stated for part of the rows, as once, few or many counts, or as a class when the clone is expanded.

v_gene: TRBV7-6; j_gene: TRBJ2-5; d_gene: TRBD2; abundance: .; CDR3aa: CASSPAGGETQYF; CDR3nt: TGTGCCAGCAGCCCGGCGGGGGGGGAGACCCAGTACTTC
v_gene: TRBV6-6; j_gene: TRBJ1-4; d_gene: TRBD1; abundance: once; CDR3aa: CASYRGGEKLFF; CDR3nt: TGTGCCAGCTACAGGGGAGGTGAAAAACTGTTTTTT
v_gene: TRBV6-1; j_gene: TRBJ2-1; d_gene: .; abundance: .; CDR3aa: CASSITGLNEQFF; CDR3nt: TGTGCCAGCAGCATCACAGGGTTGAATGAGCAGTTCTTC
v_gene: TRBV6-5; j_gene: TRBJ2-5; d_gene: TRBD2; abundance: .; CDR3aa: CASSYEGLGGETQYF; CDR3nt: TGTGCCAGCAGTTACGAAGGACTAGGAGGGGAGACCCAGTACTTC
v_gene: TRBV6-5; j_gene: TRBJ1-1; d_gene: TRBD1; abundance: .; CDR3aa: CASNDRGRNTEAFF; CDR3nt: TGTGCCAGCAATGACAGGGGGCGAAACACTGAAGCTTTCTTT
v_gene: TRBV19; j_gene: TRBJ2-1; d_gene: .; abundance: .; CDR3aa: CASSPDFPNNEQFF; CDR3nt: TGTGCCAGTAGTCCGGACTTTCCGAACAATGAGCAGTTCTTC
v_gene: TRBV11-2; j_gene: TRBJ2-7; d_gene: .; abundance: .; CDR3aa: CASSFDNYEQYF; CDR3nt: TGTGCCAGCAGCTTCGACAACTACGAGCAGTACTTC
v_gene: TRBV6-6; j_gene: TRBJ1-1; d_gene: .; abundance: few; CDR3aa: CASRLTGVNTEAFF; CDR3nt: TGTGCCAGCAGGCTGACGGGGGTTAACACTGAAGCTTTCTTT
v_gene: TRBV6-5; j_gene: TRBJ1-1; d_gene: .; abundance: .; CDR3aa: CASSRRGRGTEAFF; CDR3nt: TGTGCCAGCAGTCGCAGGGGCCGGGGCACTGAAGCTTTCTTT
v_gene: TRBV4-3; j_gene: TRBJ2-1; d_gene: TRBD1; abundance: .; CDR3aa: CASSQTTGGGDEQFF; CDR3nt: TGCGCCAGCAGCCAAACTACAGGGGGCGGGGATGAGCAGTTCTTC
v_gene: TRBV5-6; j_gene: TRBJ1-2; d_gene: .; abundance: few; CDR3aa: CASSLTGDRYGYTF; CDR3nt: TGTGCCAGCAGCCTGACAGGAGACCGCTATGGCTACACCTTC
v_gene: TRBV5-1; j_gene: TRBJ2-1; d_gene: .; abundance: .; CDR3aa: CASSPADFYNEQFF; CDR3nt: TGCGCCAGCAGCCCAGCGGACTTCTACAATGAGCAGTTCTTC
v_gene: TRBV28; j_gene: TRBJ1-2; d_gene: TRBD1; abundance: .; CDR3aa: CASSLGGQGYGYTF; CDR3nt: TGTGCCAGCAGTTTAGGGGGACAGGGTTATGGCTACACCTTC
v_gene: TRBV7-9; j_gene: TRBJ2-1; d_gene: TRBD2; abundance: .; CDR3aa: CASSQRTSGGYEQFF; CDR3nt: TGTGCCAGCAGCCAAAGGACTAGCGGGGGCTATGAGCAGTTCTTC
v_gene: TRBV11-1; j_gene: TRBJ2-3; d_gene: TRBD1; abundance: .; CDR3aa: CASTLGDSHTDTQYF; CDR3nt: TGTGCCAGCACGTTAGGGGACAGCCACACAGATACGCAGTATTTT
v_gene: TRBV7-9; j_gene: TRBJ1-2; d_gene: TRBD1; abundance: .; CDR3aa: CASTTGQGPTNYGYTF; CDR3nt: TGTGCCAGCACCACGGGACAGGGGCCGACTAACTATGGCTACACCTTC
v_gene: TRBV30; j_gene: TRBJ2-7; d_gene: TRBD1; abundance: .; CDR3aa: CACTPGQILSGGLQQYF; CDR3nt: TGTGCCTGTACGCCGGGACAGATCCTCTCTGGTGGGCTGCAGCAGTACTTC
v_gene: TRBV7-2; j_gene: TRBJ2-7; d_gene: .; abundance: .; CDR3aa: CASSLGQSSYEQYF; CDR3nt: TGTGCCAGCAGCTTAGGACAGAGCTCCTACGAGCAGTACTTC
v_gene: TRBV7-2; j_gene: TRBJ1-1; d_gene: TRBD1; abundance: .; CDR3aa: CASSLVRGQGKAFF; CDR3nt: TGTGCCAGCAGCTTAGTCAGGGGACAGGGTAAAGCTTTCTTT
v_gene: TRBV28; j_gene: TRBJ1-1; d_gene: .; abundance: .; CDR3aa: CASSSWGRKVGEAFF; CDR3nt: TGTGCCAGCAGTTCCTGGGGGCGAAAGGTTGGTGAAGCTTTCTTT
v_gene: TRBV4-1; j_gene: TRBJ2-3; d_gene: .; abundance: .; CDR3aa: CASSQPFQNTDTQYF; CDR3nt: TGCGCCAGCAGCCAACCCTTTCAGAACACAGATACGCAGTATTTT
v_gene: TRBV7-2; j_gene: TRBJ1-1; d_gene: TRBD1; abundance: once; CDR3aa: CASSFTGGGNTEAFF; CDR3nt: TGTGCCAGCAGCTTCACAGGGGGCGGGAACACTGAAGCTTTCTTT
v_gene: TRBV11-3; j_gene: TRBJ2-5; d_gene: .; abundance: .; CDR3aa: CASSPGSAQYF; CDR3nt: TGTGCCAGCAGTCCAGGGTCTGCCCAGTACTTC
v_gene: TRBV18; j_gene: TRBJ1-6; d_gene: .; abundance: once; CDR3aa: CASSPTRQGKASSPLHF; CDR3nt: TGTGCCAGCTCACCGACACGGCAGGGTAAGGCGTCCTCACCCCTCCACTTT
v_gene: TRBV27; j_gene: TRBJ1-2; d_gene: .; abundance: once; CDR3aa: CASRGAQGYYGYTF; CDR3nt: TGTGCCAGCAGAGGGGCTCAGGGTTACTATGGCTACACCTTC
v_gene: TRBV28; j_gene: TRBJ1-1; d_gene: .; abundance: .; CDR3aa: CASSPWEITEAFF; CDR3nt: TGTGCCAGCAGTCCATGGGAGATCACTGAAGCTTTCTTT
v_gene: TRBV7-2; j_gene: TRBJ1-5; d_gene: TRBD1; abundance: .; CDR3aa: CASSISGTGGSNQPQHF; CDR3nt: TGTGCCAGCAGCATTTCCGGGACAGGAGGTAGCAATCAGCCCCAGCATTTT
v_gene: TRBV5-4; j_gene: TRBJ2-1; d_gene: TRBD2; abundance: .; CDR3aa: CASSPPASGFYNEQFF; CDR3nt: TGTGCCAGCAGCCCACCCGCTAGCGGGTTCTACAATGAGCAGTTCTTC
v_gene: TRBV7-2; j_gene: TRBJ2-5; d_gene: .; abundance: .; CDR3aa: CASSARGLVYF; CDR3nt: TGTGCCAGCAGCGCCCGAGGACTGGTGTACTTC
v_gene: TRBV5-1; j_gene: TRBJ2-5; d_gene: TRBD2; abundance: .; CDR3aa: CASSLGREGQETQYF; CDR3nt: TGCGCCAGCAGCTTGGGACGGGAGGGCCAAGAGACCCAGTACTTC
v_gene: TRBV7-9; j_gene: TRBJ2-7; d_gene: .; abundance: .; CDR3aa: CASSSGDTYEQYF; CDR3nt: TGTGCCAGCAGCTCAGGGGATACCTACGAGCAGTACTTC
v_gene: TRBV6-1; j_gene: TRBJ2-3; d_gene: TRBD1; abundance: .; CDR3aa: CASSSQGASTDTQYF; CDR3nt: TGTGCCAGCAGTTCACAGGGGGCAAGCACAGATACGCAGTATTTT
v_gene: TRBV7-9; j_gene: TRBJ1-6; d_gene: .; abundance: once; CDR3aa: CASSLGSYNSPLHF; CDR3nt: TGTGCCAGCAGCTTGGGCTCCTATAATTCCCCCCTCCACTTT
v_gene: TRBV29-1; j_gene: TRBJ1-2; d_gene: TRBD1; abundance: .; CDR3aa: CSVQGAQDGYTF; CDR3nt: TGCAGCGTGCAGGGGGCGCAGGATGGCTACACCTTC
v_gene: TRBV4-3; j_gene: TRBJ2-1; d_gene: .; abundance: .; CDR3aa: CASSQVLRGEQFF; CDR3nt: TGCGCCAGCAGCCAAGTGCTGAGAGGTGAGCAGTTCTTC
v_gene: TRBV5-3; j_gene: TRBJ2-4; d_gene: .; abundance: .; CDR3aa: CARSLWGHTENIQYF; CDR3nt: TGTGCCAGAAGCTTGTGGGGGCATACGGAAAACATTCAGTACTTC
v_gene: TRBV6-5; j_gene: TRBJ2-2; d_gene: TRBD1; abundance: .; CDR3aa: CASSYSGTATGELFF; CDR3nt: TGTGCCAGCAGTTACTCGGGGACAGCCACCGGGGAGCTGTTTTTT
v_gene: TRBV9; j_gene: TRBJ2-3; d_gene: TRBD2; abundance: once; CDR3aa: CASSVASGPPDTQYF; CDR3nt: TGTGCCAGCAGCGTAGCTAGCGGTCCCCCGGATACGCAGTATTTT
v_gene: TRBV7-2; j_gene: TRBJ1-5; d_gene: TRBD1; abundance: .; CDR3aa: CASSYQQGWNQPQHF; CDR3nt: TGTGCCAGCAGTTACCAACAGGGGTGGAACCAGCCCCAGCATTTT
v_gene: TRBV19; j_gene: TRBJ1-2; d_gene: .; abundance: .; CDR3aa: CASSIVISSVSGYTF; CDR3nt: TGTGCCAGTAGTATAGTTATTTCGAGCGTCTCGGGCTACACCTTC
v_gene: TRBV7-9; j_gene: TRBJ1-5; d_gene: .; abundance: .; CDR3aa: CASSLSYQPQHF; CDR3nt: TGTGCCAGCAGCTTATCATATCAGCCCCAGCATTTT
v_gene: TRBV12-2; j_gene: TRBJ1-4; d_gene: .; abundance: .; CDR3aa: CASREQGDEEKLFF; CDR3nt: TGTGCAAGTCGCGAACAGGGAGATGAGGAAAAACTGTTTTTT
v_gene: TRBV19; j_gene: TRBJ2-7; d_gene: .; abundance: .; CDR3aa: CASSTQQGIYEQYF; CDR3nt: TGTGCCAGTAGTACCCAACAGGGAATCTACGAGCAGTACTTC
v_gene: TRBV5-4; j_gene: TRBJ1-1; d_gene: .; abundance: .; CDR3aa: CASSLGERTEAFF; CDR3nt: TGTGCCAGCAGCTTGGGGGAGCGCACTGAAGCTTTCTTT
v_gene: TRBV6-1; j_gene: TRBJ2-7; d_gene: TRBD2; abundance: once; CDR3aa: CASSDQGGLEQYF; CDR3nt: TGTGCCAGCAGTGACCAGGGAGGGCTCGAGCAGTACTTC
v_gene: TRBV18; j_gene: TRBJ1-2; d_gene: .; abundance: .; CDR3aa: CASNNGGRNYGYTF; CDR3nt: TGTGCCAGCAACAACGGGGGGCGTAACTATGGCTACACCTTC
v_gene: TRBV7-7; j_gene: TRBJ2-3; d_gene: .; abundance: .; CDR3aa: CASSKGPSRVPDTQYF; CDR3nt: TGTGCCAGCAGCAAAGGCCCTAGTCGGGTTCCAGATACGCAGTATTTT
v_gene: TRBV19; j_gene: TRBJ2-1; d_gene: TRBD2; abundance: .; CDR3aa: CASTHMTSGGANEQFF; CDR3nt: TGTGCCAGTACTCATATGACTAGCGGGGGGGCCAATGAGCAGTTCTTC
v_gene: TRBV2; j_gene: TRBJ1-1; d_gene: .; abundance: .; CDR3aa: CASSRMLNTEAFF; CDR3nt: TGTGCCAGCTCGCGAATGTTGAACACTGAAGCTTTCTTT
v_gene: TRBV7-2; j_gene: TRBJ2-1; d_gene: TRBD2; abundance: .; CDR3aa: CASSSGLAGHEQFF; CDR3nt: TGTGCCAGCAGCTCGGGACTAGCGGGACATGAGCAGTTCTTC
v_gene: TRBV11-1; j_gene: TRBJ1-1; d_gene: .; abundance: .; CDR3aa: CASTEGTTEAFF; CDR3nt: TGTGCCAGCACCGAGGGAACCACTGAAGCTTTCTTT
v_gene: TRBV7-9; j_gene: TRBJ2-7; d_gene: TRBD2; abundance: .; CDR3aa: CASSETSGGYEQYF; CDR3nt: TGTGCCAGCAGCGAAACTAGCGGGGGCTACGAGCAGTACTTC